This T cell receptor (beta chain) stems from a study of blood T cells in healthy people across ages. CDR1 and CDR2 from the germline V gene are SQVTM and ANQGSEA. This CDR3 is built from 14 residues. V dropped 7 bases and J dropped 2 bases, with 17 bases sitting between them. Then a second PCR, running about 7 to 11 cycles, was carried out with a sample-barcoded 5' primer and a J-beta primer mix. MiXCR, applied by TCRdb to the 5' RACE reads, yields one record per CDR3 protein. The data contain some 1,800,000 distinct CDR3 sequences, 35% to 50% of them singletons. Sequenced: blood. This receptor was obtained from a human donor in good health. The chain is built from TRBV29-1 and TRBJ1-1, with D perhaps matching TRBD1 (6 bases). This chain's CDR3 is CSARTGATNTEAFF. In nucleotides, the CDR3 is TGCAGCGCTCGGACGGGGGCTACTAACACTGAAGCTTTCTTT.